This is a list of T cell receptor beta chains from one sample in a study of quantifying T cell responses using KT2 cells. TCRdb itself ran the UMI-ligation and nested PCR reads through MiXCR, one entry per CDR3 protein. This sample yields tens of thousands of distinct CDR3 sequences, of which 11% are seen a single time; more than 9% belongs to the top ten. The sample taken for sequencing was PBMCs spiked with cells of the T cell clone KT2. These receptors were collected from a human donor. Each CDR3 is given with its conserved first and last residue. D genes are given only for firm matches. Only part of the rows carry a size: once, few, many, or a class if the clone is expanded.

v_call	clone_size	d_call	j_call	cdr3_nt	cdr3_aa
TRBV7-2	few	TRBD2	TRBJ2-2	TGTGCCAGCAGCTCAGGACTAGCTTCCAGCGGGGAGCTGTTTTTT	CASSSGLASSGELFF
TRBV2	few	-	TRBJ1-3	TGTGCCAGCAGTGTGGGGCTTTACTCTGGAAACACCATATATTTT	CASSVGLYSGNTIYF
TRBV18	many	-	TRBJ2-3	TGTGCCAGCTCGCCAGATACGCAGTATTTT	CASSPDTQYF
TRBV12-3/TRBV12-4	-	TRBD1	TRBJ2-5	TGTGCCAGCAGTCCCCTACAGGGGGGACAGGAGACCCAGTACTTC	CASSPLQGGQETQYF
TRBV2	many	-	TRBJ2-3	TGTGCCAGCAGGATTCGACAAGATACGCAGTATTTT	CASRIRQDTQYF
TRBV24-1	few	TRBD1	TRBJ1-1	TGTGCCACCAGTGACTCGGGACAGGGAACTGAAGCTTTCTTT	CATSDSGQGTEAFF
TRBV20-1	few	TRBD1	TRBJ1-1	TGCAGTGCTTACTCAGGGGGCACTGAAGCTTTCTTT	CSAYSGGTEAFF
TRBV12-3/TRBV12-4	-	-	TRBJ1-1	TGTGCCAGCAGTTTCGGCACAGCCGAAGCTTTCTTT	CASSFGTAEAFF
TRBV10-3	few	-	TRBJ1-2	TGTGCCATCAGTGAACAGGGAGACTATGGCTACACCTTC	CAISEQGDYGYTF
TRBV27	many	-	TRBJ1-4	TGTGCCACCCCGGGACTTCTCGCAGAGGAAAAACTGTTTTTT	CATPGLLAEEKLFF
TRBV7-2	many	TRBD2	TRBJ2-3	TGTGCCAGCAGCTTAGTTCCTAGCGGGGGGGCTCGTCTAGATACGCAGTATTTT	CASSLVPSGGARLDTQYF
TRBV7-8	-	TRBD1	TRBJ2-2	TGTGCCAGCCGTCAGGGGGCTTCGAACACCGGGGAGCTGTTTTTT	CASRQGASNTGELFF
TRBV6-5	many	-	TRBJ2-3	TGTGCCAGCAGTTACAAGGCTTCTAGCACAGATACGCAGTATTTT	CASSYKASSTDTQYF
TRBV18	many	-	TRBJ1-5	TGTGCCAGCTCACCCCAGGGATTCGGTCAGCCCCAGCATTTT	CASSPQGFGQPQHF
TRBV20-1	many	TRBD2	TRBJ2-7	TGCAGTGCTCCTGGACTAGCGGGAGGGCCTGGGAGCGAGCAGTACTTC	CSAPGLAGGPGSEQYF
TRBV7-9	many	-	TRBJ1-1	TGTGCCAGCAGCTTCGGAGGGGGCACTGAAGCTTTCTTT	CASSFGGGTEAFF
TRBV12-3/TRBV12-4	-	TRBD2	TRBJ2-1	TGTGCCAGCAGTTGGGGGACTAGAGGCCAGGTTGAGCAGTTCTTC	CASSWGTRGQVEQFF
TRBV28	many	-	TRBJ2-7	TGTGCCAGCAGTTTTTCTTACGGGAGCTCCTACGAGCAGTACTTC	CASSFSYGSSYEQYF
TRBV19	-	TRBD1	TRBJ2-5	TGTGCCAGTAGTGGGACAGCCTTCGGGCAAGAGACCCAGTACTTC	CASSGTAFGQETQYF
TRBV29-1	-	TRBD1	TRBJ1-3	TGCAGCGTTGAATGGATGGGACAGGGAGGAAACACCATATATTTT	CSVEWMGQGGNTIYF
TRBV7-6	few	TRBD2	TRBJ2-5	TGTGCCAGCAGCTTAGATTCCCAATCTAGCGGGAGCCGGTTAAGGACCCAGTACTTC	CASSLDSQSSGSRLRTQYF
TRBV9	many	-	TRBJ1-1	TGTGCCAGCAGCGTAGGAGACACTGAAGCTTTCTTT	CASSVGDTEAFF
TRBV24-1	many	-	TRBJ2-2	TGTGCCACCGCCGACCAGAACACCGGGGAGCTGTTTTTT	CATADQNTGELFF
TRBV7-3	-	-	TRBJ1-6	TGTGCCAGCAGCTGGCAGGGGAACTCACCCCTCCACTTT	CASSWQGNSPLHF
TRBV7-3	few	TRBD2	TRBJ2-1	TGTGCCAGCAGCTTAGGGGGGAGGGACAATGAGCAGTTCTTC	CASSLGGRDNEQFF
TRBV20-1	-	-	TRBJ1-6	TGCAGTGCAAGGCATGAGGCGGCTTCACCCCTCCACTTT	CSARHEAASPLHF
TRBV27	few	TRBD1	TRBJ1-4	TGTGCCAGCAGTTTACAGGGGGCCGATGAAAAACTGTTTTTT	CASSLQGADEKLFF
TRBV3-1	few	-	TRBJ2-7	TGTGCCAGCAGCCAAGGCCCCTACGAGCAGTACTTC	CASSQGPYEQYF
TRBV5-1	-	TRBD1	TRBJ1-2	TGCGCCAGCAGCATCGGGACAGGGGATGGCTACACCTTC	CASSIGTGDGYTF
TRBV20-1	many	TRBD2	TRBJ2-1	TGCAGTGCTAGAGTCAGGCTAGCGGGCTACAATGAGCAGTTCTTC	CSARVRLAGYNEQFF
TRBV12-3/TRBV12-4	-	TRBD1	TRBJ1-1	TGTGCCAGCAGTGCCGGGGGACAGGGTAGCGCTGAAGCTTTCTTT	CASSAGGQGSAEAFF